What follows are 13 T cell receptor beta chains derived from one specimen sequenced in a study of shared clonotypes between healthy human individuals. Data came from immunoSEQ multiplex PCR; TCRdb stores just in-frame clones and leaves some out. The profile covers about 1.5 million clones, with 98% appearing a single time and around 0.45% taken by the ten largest. The sample comprised naive CD4+ T cells sorted from blood. Subset denoted: CD45RA+ positively selected. The receptors derive from a man aged 25 to 40 in good health.

The chain joins TRBV25-1 to TRBJ2-1; TRBD2 matches 12 bases. Germline V gene data show CDR1 as MGHDK and CDR2 as SYGVNS. The J segment lost 4 bases and the V segment lost 8 bases, leaving 15 bases of the junction unmatched. The CDR3 extends over 18 amino acids. This chain's CDR3 is CASSAGTSGRWDYNEQFF. Written as DNA, the CDR3 is TGTGCCAGCTCCGCAGGTACTAGCGGGAGGTGGGATTACAATGAGCAGTTCTTC.

This chain connects TRBV7-9 to TRBJ1-5; D perhaps matches TRBD1 (6 bases). Germline V lookup: CDR1 SEHNR, CDR2 FQNEAQ (reference sequence). The CDR3 sequence is 18 residues long. With 1 base removed from V and 4 bases from J, the gap between germline ends came to 20 bases. The CDR3 reads CASSLGGAGALRNQPQHF. For the CDR3, the DNA is TGTGCCAGCAGCTTAGGTGGTGCGGGGGCGCTTAGAAATCAGCCCCAGCATTTT.

The chain has TRBV29-1 and TRBJ1-4, with 8 bases matching TRBD1. V lost 4 bases and J lost 7; bases outside the gene matches: 11. The germline gives CDR1 SQVTM, CDR2 ANQGSEA. This CDR3 contains 15 residues. The CDR3 spells CSVVTGTGVSEKLFF. CDR3 nucleotide sequence: TGCAGCGTTGTTACCGGGACAGGTGTAAGTGAAAAACTGTTTTTT.

The chain employs TRBV6-5 and TRBJ2-2; D remains ambiguous. The CDR3 runs 15 residues. The germline V gene has CDR1 MNHEY and CDR2 SVGAGI. The V end lost 0 bases, the J end lost 4 bases, and 9 bases lay between the germline ends. The CDR3, as DNA: TGTGCCAGCAGTTACTCGGGTTCAAGCACCGGGGAGCTGTTTTTT. Translating gives CASSYSGSSTGELFF.

This chain joins TRBV28 and TRBJ1-2, with 9 bases aligning to TRBD1. Trimming cost V 3 bases and J 7 bases; bases outside gene matches: 9. The V gene's germline CDR1 is MDHEN and CDR2 SYDVKM. There are 15 residues in the CDR3. The CDR3 here is CASSLGGQGLSGYTF. Here the CDR3 DNA reads TGTGCCAGCAGTTTGGGAGGACAGGGGTTAAGTGGCTACACCTTC.

The rearrangement uses TRBV7-9 and TRBJ2-3, with 10 bases that match TRBD1. CDR1 SEHNR and CDR2 FQNEAQ come from the germline V gene (reference sequence). V trimming: 3 bases; J trimming: 7 bases; junction bases outside the gene matches: 7. The CDR3 spans 15 residues. The CDR3 here is CASSLGQGTTNTQYF. In DNA, the CDR3 is TGTGCCAGCAGCTTGGGACAGGGGACGACCAATACGCAGTATTTT. Full variable domain (outside the CDR3, taken from reference TRBV7-9 and TRBJ2-3): DTGVSQNPRHKITKRGQNVTFRCDPISEHNRLYWYRQTLGQGPEFLTYFQNEAQLEKSRLLSDRFSAERPKGSFSTLEIQRTEQGDSAMYLCASSLGQGTTNTQYFGPGTRLTVL.

V is TRBV27 and J is TRBJ2-1; 9 bases map to TRBD2. The CDR3 runs to 15 residues. The ends lost 5 bases at V and 2 bases at J; junction bases unmatched: 4. Germline lookup yields CDR1 MNHEY and CDR2 SMNVEV (reference sequence). CDR3 sequence reads: CASSKPSGAYNEQFF. The CDR3 DNA is TGTGCCAGCAGTAAGCCTAGCGGGGCCTACAATGAGCAGTTCTTC.

The V and J genes are TRBV5-1 and TRBJ1-3; D gene uncertain. The CDR3 consists of 15 residues. Trimming took off 2 bases at V and 0 bases at J, with 9 bases between the two ends. Germline assignment: CDR1 SGHRS and CDR2 YFSETQ. The CDR3 reads CASSFLGNSGNTIYF. The DNA for the CDR3 is TGCGCCAGCAGCTTCTTAGGGAACTCTGGAAACACCATATATTTT.

This chain links TRBV7-9 with TRBJ2-7, with 12 nucleotides matching TRBD2. Germline lookup yields CDR1 SEHNR and CDR2 FQNEAQ (reference sequence). The CDR3 has 16 residues. Trimming took 4 bases from V and 7 from J; bases not matched to a gene: 11. CDR3 amino acids: CASSSRLTSGSREQYF. CDR3 DNA: TGTGCCAGCAGCTCCCGACTGACTAGCGGGAGTCGTGAGCAGTACTTC.

The chain couples TRBV30 to TRBJ2-1; 8 bases are shared with TRBD1. There are 15 residues in the CDR3. The V gene end was trimmed by 1 base and the J gene end by 7 bases; junction bases not matched to a gene: 9. From germline, CDR1 is GTSNPN and CDR2 SVGIG (reference sequence). CDR3 coding DNA: TGTGCCTGGAGTGCGGGCAGGGGGCTTAAGAATGAGCAGTTCTTC. Translation gives CAWSAGRGLKNEQFF.

The V and J genes are TRBV5-8 and TRBJ1-3; D might be TRBD1 (6 bases). The CDR3 sequence is 15 residues long. Trimming shortened V by 1 base and J by 3 bases, and 11 bases separated the two germline ends. Germline V gene lookup returns CDR1 SGHTS and CDR2 YDEGEE. The DNA of the CDR3 is TGTGCCAGCAGCTTGTACACAGGGTATGGAAACACCATATATTTT. This codes for CASSLYTGYGNTIYF. The full variable domain, with the rest looked up from reference TRBV5-8 and TRBJ1-3, is EAGVTQSPTHLIKTRGQQATLRCSPISGHTSVYWYQQALGLGLQFLLWYDEGEERNRGNFPPRFSGRQFPNYSSELNVNALELEDSALYLCASSLYTGYGNTIYFGEGSWLTVV.

The chain combines TRBV5-1 with TRBJ2-5, with 7 bases identical to TRBD1. V lost 0 bases and J lost 1; bases outside the gene matches: 6. The CDR3 covers 16 residues. Germline-derived CDR1 and CDR2 are SGHRS and YFSETQ. CDR3 region: CASSLAGQMGQETQYF. The DNA for the CDR3 is TGCGCCAGCAGCTTGGCGGGACAGATGGGCCAAGAGACCCAGTACTTC.

The sample holds one count of this clone. The J gene is TRBJ2-1, the V gene TRBV6-1; D not certain. Per germline, CDR1 MNHNS and CDR2 SASEGT. This CDR3 is built from 11 residues. Trimming removed 2 bases from V and 9 bases from J, with 5 bases in between. The CDR3 region is CASSEYSEQFF. The CDR3 DNA is TGTGCCAGCAGTGAATATAGTGAGCAGTTCTTC.